This T cell receptor beta chain was identified in a study of blood T cell repertoires in COVID-19. This CDR3 is built from 13 residues. CDR1 MDHEN and CDR2 SYDVKM come from the germline V gene. The V end was cut by 7 bases, the J end by 0 bases, with 7 bases between. Original analysis: Estimates of nucleated cell counts were drawn from the amplification of reference gene primers. Profiled with immunoSEQ multiplex PCR; TCRdb holds only in-frame clones, not every one. The D gene and trimming were derived from the DNA, and the V and J assignments and clone size from that table. The sample lists tens of thousands of clones; 75% to 90% were seen once.

This clonotype was obtained from a man between 60 and 70 years old with acute or convalescent COVID-19. Source material: peripheral blood. The V and J genes are TRBV28 and TRBJ1-5, with D unclear. CDR3 nucleotides: TGTGCCAGCAACCGAGATAGCAATCAGCCCCAGCATTTT. Encoded protein: CASNRDSNQPQHF.